The 10 T cell receptor beta chains below all came from one sample that was sequenced in a study of memory CD4+ T cells and cytomegalovirus serostatus. The table came from immunoSEQ multiplex PCR; TCRdb's copy has only in-frame clones and leaves some out. The sample holds over 50,000 clones; roughly four fifths are singletons and the top ten take around 1.6%. The sort gate was single viable CD3+CD4+CD8-CD45RO+ cells for memory CD4+ T cells. Sequencing was carried out using memory CD4+ T cells from blood. The receptors come from an adult in good health and CMV-seronegative.

This clone was recorded a few times. The CDR3 sequence: CASSLKRTTGELFF. CDR3 DNA sequence: TGTGCCAGCAGCTTAAAAAGGACCACCGGGGAGCTGTTTTTT. The chain has TRBV11-1 and TRBJ2-2; D call uncertain. This CDR3 is 14 amino acids long. The germline CDR1 and CDR2 sequences are SGHAT and FQDESV (reference sequence). Trimming stripped 2 bases from V and 4 bases from J, with 8 bases between. Combining the CDR3 with reference TRBV11-1 and TRBJ2-2 gives the whole variable domain EAEVAQSPRYKITEKSQAVAFWCDPISGHATLYWYRQILGQGPELLVQFQDESVVDDSQLPKDRFSAERLKGVDSTLKIQPAELGDSAMYLCASSLKRTTGELFFGEGSRLTVL.

A few counts support this clone. The rearrangement links TRBV7-6 to TRBJ2-7; D is unclear. Germline-derived CDR1 and CDR2 are SGHVS and FNYEAQ. The CDR3 has 13 amino acids. Trimming took 2 bases from V and 0 from J, leaving 5 bases between them. In nucleotides, the CDR3 is TGTGCCAGCAGCTTACTGGTCTCCTACGAGCAGTACTTC. Protein sequence: CASSLLVSYEQYF. Complete variable domain (other parts from reference TRBV7-6 and TRBJ2-7): GAGVSQSPRYKVTKRGQDVALRCDPISGHVSLYWYRQALGQGPEFLTYFNYEAQQDKSGLPNDRFSAERPEGSISTLTIQRTEQRDSAMYRCASSLLVSYEQYFGPGTRLTVT.

This chain uses TRBV28 with TRBJ2-5, with D perhaps TRBD1 or TRBD2 (5 bases each). Trimming took 2 bases from V and 5 from J, leaving 9 bases between them. In germline, CDR1 is MDHEN, CDR2 SYDVKM. The CDR3 is made up of 13 amino acids. The CDR3 DNA sequence: TGTGCCAGCAGTTTAGGCAGGGAGGAGACCCAGTACTTC. Translation: CASSLGREETQYF.

The rearrangement uses TRBV6-5 and TRBJ1-3; tentative D call: TRBD1 (6 bases). The CDR3 extends over 16 amino acids. Between the trimmed V and J ends, which lost 3 bases and 0 bases, there was a span of 12 bases. The germline gives CDR1 MNHEY, CDR2 SVGAGI. The CDR3 region has the DNA TGTGCCAGCAGTTATTCACAGGGCAGCTCTGGAAACACCATATATTTT. This sequence encodes CASSYSQGSSGNTIYF.

This clone showed up just a few times. This chain joins TRBV7-2 and TRBJ2-5; D perhaps matches TRBD2 (5 bases). Germline CDR1 is SGHTA and CDR2 is FQGNSA. V dropped 5 bases and J dropped 5 bases, with 15 bases sitting between them. The CDR3 length is 14 residues. The DNA of the CDR3 is TGTGCCAGCAGCGTTCCGGGGAGCAGGGAGACCCAGTACTTC. Translation gives CASSVPGSRETQYF. The full variable domain, in which reference TRBV7-2 and TRBJ2-5 provide the parts outside the CDR3, is GAGVSQSPSNKVTEKGKDVELRCDPISGHTALYWYRQSLGQGLEFLIYFQGNSAPDKSGLPSDRFSAERTGGSVSTLTIQRTQQEDSAVYLCASSVPGSRETQYFGPGTRLLVL.

This chain joins TRBV18 and TRBJ1-1; no definite D call. The germline CDR1 and CDR2 sequences are KGHSH and LQKENI. This CDR3 contains 14 residues. V was pared by 3 bases and J by 1 base, with 9 bases between. CDR3: CASSPLEGNTEAFF. In DNA, the CDR3 is TGTGCCAGCTCACCTCTGGAGGGGAACACTGAAGCTTTCTTT.

V and J are TRBV4-1 and TRBJ2-3; 8 nucleotides agree with TRBD2. The CDR3 runs 17 residues. Per the germline V gene, CDR1 is MGHRA and CDR2 is YSYEKL. The V segment lost 1 base and the J segment 5 bases; nucleotides outside the gene matches: 11. CDR3 amino acids: CASSQGLGRRGGDTQYF. The CDR3 region has the DNA TGCGCCAGCAGCCAAGGTTTGGGGAGACGGGGGGGAGATACGCAGTATTTT.

The chain uses TRBV2 and TRBJ2-3; D remains unclear. Germline V gives CDR1 SNHLY, CDR2 FYNNEI. The CDR3 covers 13 residues. V was shortened by 3 bases and J by 7 bases, with 11 bases between the two germline ends. DNA of the CDR3: TGTGCCAGCAGTGAGAGACCGCAGAATACGCAGTATTTT. Amino acids: CASSERPQNTQYF.

The chain combines TRBV2 with TRBJ2-1, with D possibly called TRBD1 or TRBD2 (5 bases each). V was cut by 11 bases and J by 8 bases, with 19 bases left in between. This CDR3 is built from 13 residues. Germline CDR1 is SNHLY and CDR2 is FYNNEI. The CDR3 DNA reads TGTGCCGCGTCGGGACCCCGGGTAGATGAGCAGTTCTTC. As protein: CAASGPRVDEQFF.

DNA of the CDR3: TGTGCCAGCAGCCCGGGACAGGGGGCGGATGAAAAACTGTTTTTT. It encodes CASSPGQGADEKLFF. V is TRBV7-2 and J is TRBJ1-4; 12 nucleotides align to TRBD1. The length of the CDR3 is 15 residues. After removal of 5 bases from V and 6 bases from J, the junction contained 4 bases not matched to a gene. Germline CDR1 SGHTA, CDR2 FQGNSA.